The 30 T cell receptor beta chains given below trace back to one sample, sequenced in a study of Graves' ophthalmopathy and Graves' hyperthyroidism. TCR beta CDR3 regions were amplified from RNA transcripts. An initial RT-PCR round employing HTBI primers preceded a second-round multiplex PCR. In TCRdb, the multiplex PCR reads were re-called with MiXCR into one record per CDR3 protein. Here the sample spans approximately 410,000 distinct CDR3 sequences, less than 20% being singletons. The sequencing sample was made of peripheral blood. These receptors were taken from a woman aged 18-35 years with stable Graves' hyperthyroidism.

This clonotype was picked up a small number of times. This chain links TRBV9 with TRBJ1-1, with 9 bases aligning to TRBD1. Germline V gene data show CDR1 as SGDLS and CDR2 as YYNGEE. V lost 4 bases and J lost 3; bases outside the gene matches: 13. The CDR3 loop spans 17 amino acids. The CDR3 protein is CASSRDRESPMDTEAFF. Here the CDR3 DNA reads TGTGCCAGCAGCCGGGACAGGGAGTCCCCTATGGACACTGAAGCTTTCTTT.

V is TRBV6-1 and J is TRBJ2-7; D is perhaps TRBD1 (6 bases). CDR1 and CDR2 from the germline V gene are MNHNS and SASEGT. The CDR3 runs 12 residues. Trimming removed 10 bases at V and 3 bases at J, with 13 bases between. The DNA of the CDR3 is TGTGCCATCAGGGGACGTATCTACGAGCAGTACTTC. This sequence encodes CAIRGRIYEQYF.

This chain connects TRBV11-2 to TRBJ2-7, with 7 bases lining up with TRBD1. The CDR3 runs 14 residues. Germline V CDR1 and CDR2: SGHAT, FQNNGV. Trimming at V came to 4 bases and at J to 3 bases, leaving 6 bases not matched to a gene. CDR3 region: CASSSIRQGYEQYF. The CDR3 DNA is TGTGCCAGCAGCTCCATTCGACAGGGCTACGAGCAGTACTTC.

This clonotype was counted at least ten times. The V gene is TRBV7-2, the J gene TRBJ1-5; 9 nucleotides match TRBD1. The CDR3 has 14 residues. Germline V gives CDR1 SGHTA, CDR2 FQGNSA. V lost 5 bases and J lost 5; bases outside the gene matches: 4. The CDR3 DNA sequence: TGTGCCAGCAGCCGGGACAGGGTGGATCAGCCCCAGCATTTT. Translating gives CASSRDRVDQPQHF.

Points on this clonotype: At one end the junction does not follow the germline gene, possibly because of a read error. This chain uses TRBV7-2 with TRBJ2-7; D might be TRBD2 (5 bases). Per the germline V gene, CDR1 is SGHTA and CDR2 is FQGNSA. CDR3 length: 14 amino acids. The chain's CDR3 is CASNPTIDAYDQYF. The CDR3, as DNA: TGTGCCAGCAACCCGACTATCGACGCCTACGATCAGTACTTC.

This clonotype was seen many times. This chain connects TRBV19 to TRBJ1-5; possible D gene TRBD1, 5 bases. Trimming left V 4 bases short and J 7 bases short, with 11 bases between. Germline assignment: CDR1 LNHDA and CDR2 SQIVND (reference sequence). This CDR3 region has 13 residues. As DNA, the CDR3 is TGTGCCAGTAGTAACACAGAGGGGCAGCCCCAGCATTTT. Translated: CASSNTEGQPQHF.

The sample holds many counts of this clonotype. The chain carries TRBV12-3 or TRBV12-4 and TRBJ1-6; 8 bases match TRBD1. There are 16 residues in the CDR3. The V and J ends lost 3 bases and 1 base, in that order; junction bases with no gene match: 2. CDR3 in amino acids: CASSFTGGSYNSPLHF. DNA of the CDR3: TGTGCCAGCAGTTTTACAGGGGGATCCTATAATTCACCCCTCCACTTT.

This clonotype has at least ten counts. For the CDR3, the DNA is TGTGCCAGTAGCCCAACACTGAATCAGCCCCAGCATTTT. It encodes CASSPTLNQPQHF. The rearrangement joins TRBV19 to TRBJ1-5; D gene ambiguous. V dropped 6 bases and J dropped 4 bases, with 10 bases sitting between them. This CDR3 is 13 amino acids long. Germline V gene lookup returns CDR1 LNHDA and CDR2 SQIVND (reference sequence).

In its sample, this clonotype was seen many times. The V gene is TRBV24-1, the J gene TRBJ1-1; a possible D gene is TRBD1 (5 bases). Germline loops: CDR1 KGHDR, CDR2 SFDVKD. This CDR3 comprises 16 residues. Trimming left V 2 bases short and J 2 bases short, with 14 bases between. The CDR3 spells CATSDSGRTTNTEAFF. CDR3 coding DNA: TGTGCCACCAGTGATTCGGGCCGGACAACCAACACTGAAGCTTTCTTT.

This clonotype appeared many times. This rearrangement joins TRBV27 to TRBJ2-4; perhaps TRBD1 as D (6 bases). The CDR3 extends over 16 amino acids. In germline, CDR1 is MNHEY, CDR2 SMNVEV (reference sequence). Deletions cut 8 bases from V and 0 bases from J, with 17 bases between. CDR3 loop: CASWGPSGVAKNIQYF. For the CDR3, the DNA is TGTGCCAGCTGGGGCCCCTCAGGGGTAGCCAAAAACATTCAGTACTTC.

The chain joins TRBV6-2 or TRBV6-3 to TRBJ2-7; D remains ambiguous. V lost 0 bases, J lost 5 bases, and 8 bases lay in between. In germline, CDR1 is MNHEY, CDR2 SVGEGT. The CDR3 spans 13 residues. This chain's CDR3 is CASSYSAGDEQYF. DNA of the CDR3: TGTGCCAGCAGTTACTCGGCTGGGGACGAGCAGTACTTC.

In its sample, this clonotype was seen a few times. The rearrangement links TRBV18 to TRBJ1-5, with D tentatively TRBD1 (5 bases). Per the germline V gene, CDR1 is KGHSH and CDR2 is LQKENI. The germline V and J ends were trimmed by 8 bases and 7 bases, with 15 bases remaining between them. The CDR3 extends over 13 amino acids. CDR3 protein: CASPRSQGQPQHF. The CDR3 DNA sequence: TGTGCCAGCCCCCGGAGCCAGGGCCAGCCCCAGCATTTT.

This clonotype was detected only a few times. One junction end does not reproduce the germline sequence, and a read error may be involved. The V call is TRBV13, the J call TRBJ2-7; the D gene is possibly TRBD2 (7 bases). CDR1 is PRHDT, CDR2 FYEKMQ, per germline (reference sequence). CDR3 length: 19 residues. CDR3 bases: TGTGCCAGCAGCATAGGGGCCGGGGGACAAGCGGGGCACTCCTACGAGCAGTACTTC. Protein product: CASSIGAGGQAGHSYEQYF. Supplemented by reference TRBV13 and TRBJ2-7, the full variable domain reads AAGVIQSPRHLIKEKRETATLKCYPIPRHDTVYWYQQGPGQDPQFLISFYEKMQSDKGSIPDRFSAQQFSDYHSELNMSSLELGDSALYFCASSIGAGGQAGHSYEQYFGPGTRLTVT.

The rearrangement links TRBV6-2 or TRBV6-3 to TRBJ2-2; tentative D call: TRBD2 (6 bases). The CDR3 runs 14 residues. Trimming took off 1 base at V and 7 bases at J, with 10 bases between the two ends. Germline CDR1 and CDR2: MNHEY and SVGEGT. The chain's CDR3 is CASSYWQEGGELFF. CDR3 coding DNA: TGTGCCAGCAGTTACTGGCAGGAGGGCGGGGAGCTGTTTTTT.

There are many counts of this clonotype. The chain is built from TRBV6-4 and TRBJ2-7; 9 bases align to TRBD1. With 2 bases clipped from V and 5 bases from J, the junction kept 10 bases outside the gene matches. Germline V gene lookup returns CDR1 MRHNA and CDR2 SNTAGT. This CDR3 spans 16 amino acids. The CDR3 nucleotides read TGTGCCAGCAGTGACCCAACCGGGACAGGGAGCCACGAGCAGTACTTC. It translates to CASSDPTGTGSHEQYF.

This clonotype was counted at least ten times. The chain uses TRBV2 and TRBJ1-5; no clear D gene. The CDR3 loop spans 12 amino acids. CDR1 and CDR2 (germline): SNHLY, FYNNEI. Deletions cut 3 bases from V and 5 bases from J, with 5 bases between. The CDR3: CASSDSYQPQHF. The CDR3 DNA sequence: TGTGCCAGCAGTGACTCGTATCAGCCCCAGCATTTT.

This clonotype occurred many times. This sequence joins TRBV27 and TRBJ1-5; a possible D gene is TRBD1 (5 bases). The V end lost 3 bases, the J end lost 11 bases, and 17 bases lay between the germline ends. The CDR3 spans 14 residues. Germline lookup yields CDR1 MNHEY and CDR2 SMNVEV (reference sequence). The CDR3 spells CASSLDSQGGAQHF. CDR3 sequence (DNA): TGTGCCAGCAGTTTGGATTCTCAGGGAGGTGCCCAGCATTTT.

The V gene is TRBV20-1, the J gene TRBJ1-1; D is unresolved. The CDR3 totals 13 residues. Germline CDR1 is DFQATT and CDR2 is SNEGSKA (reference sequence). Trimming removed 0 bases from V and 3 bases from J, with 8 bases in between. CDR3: CSARDGSDTEAFF. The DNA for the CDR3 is TGCAGTGCTAGAGATGGATCGGACACTGAAGCTTTCTTT.

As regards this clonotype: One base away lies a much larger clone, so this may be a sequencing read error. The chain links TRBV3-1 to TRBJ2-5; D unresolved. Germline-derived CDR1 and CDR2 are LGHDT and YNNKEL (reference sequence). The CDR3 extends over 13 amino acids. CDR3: CVSSQELGETQYF. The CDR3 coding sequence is TGTGTCAGCAGCCAAGAGTTGGGAGAGACCCAGTACTTC.

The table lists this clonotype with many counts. The DNA of the CDR3 is TGTGCCAGCACCCTAAGTGACCTTCAGGAGACCCAGTACTTC. Encoded protein: CASTLSDLQETQYF. V is TRBV7-2 and J is TRBJ2-5; no firm D call. This CDR3 comprises 14 residues. Germline CDR1 is SGHTA and CDR2 is FQGNSA. The germline V and J ends were trimmed by 7 bases and 5 bases, with 17 bases remaining between them.

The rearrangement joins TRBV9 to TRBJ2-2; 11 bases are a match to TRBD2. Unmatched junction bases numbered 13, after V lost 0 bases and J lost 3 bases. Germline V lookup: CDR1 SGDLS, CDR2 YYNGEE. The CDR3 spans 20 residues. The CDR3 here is CASSVEEGLAGGSDTGELFF. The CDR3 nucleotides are TGTGCCAGCAGCGTAGAGGAGGGGCTAGCGGGAGGTTCCGACACCGGGGAGCTGTTTTTT.

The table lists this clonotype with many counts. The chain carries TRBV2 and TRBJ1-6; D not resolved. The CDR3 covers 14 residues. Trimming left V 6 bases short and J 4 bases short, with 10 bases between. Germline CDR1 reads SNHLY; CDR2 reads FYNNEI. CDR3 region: CASRADTYNSPLHF. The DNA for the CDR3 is TGTGCCAGCAGGGCCGACACGTATAATTCACCCCTCCACTTT.

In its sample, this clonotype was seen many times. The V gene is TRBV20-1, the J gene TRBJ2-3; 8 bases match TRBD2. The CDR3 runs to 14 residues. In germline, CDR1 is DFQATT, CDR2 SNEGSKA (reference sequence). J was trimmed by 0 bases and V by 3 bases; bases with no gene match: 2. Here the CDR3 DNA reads TGCAGTGCTAGGCCGGGGGGGAGCACAGATACGCAGTATTTT. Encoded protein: CSARPGGSTDTQYF.

CDR3 protein: CASTPSAGAHSTGELFF. In DNA, the CDR3 is TGTGCCAGTACTCCCAGTGCGGGGGCCCATTCCACCGGGGAGCTGTTTTTT. The chain combines TRBV19 with TRBJ2-2; tentative D call: TRBD2 (7 bases). V was cut by 7 bases and J by 4 bases, with 22 bases left in between. CDR1 LNHDA and CDR2 SQIVND come from the germline V gene (reference sequence). CDR3 length: 17 amino acids.

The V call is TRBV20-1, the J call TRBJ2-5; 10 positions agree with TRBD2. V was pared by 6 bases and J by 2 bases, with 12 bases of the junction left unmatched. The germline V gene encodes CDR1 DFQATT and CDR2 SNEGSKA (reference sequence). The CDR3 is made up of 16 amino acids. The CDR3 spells CSAADRAGGRQETQYF. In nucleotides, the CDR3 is TGCAGTGCCGCTGACCGAGCGGGGGGGCGGCAAGAGACCCAGTACTTC.

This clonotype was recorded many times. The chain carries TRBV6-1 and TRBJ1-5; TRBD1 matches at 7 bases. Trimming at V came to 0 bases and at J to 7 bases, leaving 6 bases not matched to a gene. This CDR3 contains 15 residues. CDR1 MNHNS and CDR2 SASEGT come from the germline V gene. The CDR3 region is CASSEAGHRGQPQHF. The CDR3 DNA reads TGTGCCAGCAGTGAAGCGGGTCACAGGGGACAGCCCCAGCATTTT.

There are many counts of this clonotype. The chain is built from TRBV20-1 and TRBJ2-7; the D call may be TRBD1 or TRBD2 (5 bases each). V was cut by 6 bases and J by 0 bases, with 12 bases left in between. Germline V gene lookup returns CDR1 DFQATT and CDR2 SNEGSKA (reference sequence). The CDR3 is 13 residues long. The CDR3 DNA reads TGCAGTGCGGGACGCCAAAGCTCCTACGAGCAGTACTTC. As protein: CSAGRQSSYEQYF.

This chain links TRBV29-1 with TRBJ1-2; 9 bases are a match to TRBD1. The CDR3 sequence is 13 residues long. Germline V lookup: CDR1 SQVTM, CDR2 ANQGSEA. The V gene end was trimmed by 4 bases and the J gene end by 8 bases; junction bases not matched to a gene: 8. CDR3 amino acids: CSVGSGQGGGYTF. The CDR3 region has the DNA TGCAGCGTTGGCTCGGGACAGGGAGGGGGCTACACCTTC.

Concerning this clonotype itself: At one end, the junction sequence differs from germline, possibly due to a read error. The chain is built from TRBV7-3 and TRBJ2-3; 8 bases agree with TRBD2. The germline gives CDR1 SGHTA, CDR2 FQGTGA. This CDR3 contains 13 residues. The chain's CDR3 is CAGSFGGADTQYF. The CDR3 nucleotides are TGTGCCGGCAGCTTCGGGGGGGCGGATACGCAGTATTTT. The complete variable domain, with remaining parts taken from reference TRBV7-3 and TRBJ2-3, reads GAGVSQTPSNKVTEKGKYVELRCDPISGHTALYWYRQSLGQGPEFLIYFQGTGAADDSGLPNDRFFAVRPEGSVSTLKIQRTERGDSAVYLCAGSFGGADTQYFGPGTRLTVL.

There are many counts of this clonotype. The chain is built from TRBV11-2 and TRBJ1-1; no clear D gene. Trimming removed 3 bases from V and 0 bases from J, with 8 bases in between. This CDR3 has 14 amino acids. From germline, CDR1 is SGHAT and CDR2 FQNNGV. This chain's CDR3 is CASSFPLMNTEAFF. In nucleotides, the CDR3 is TGTGCCAGCAGCTTCCCCTTGATGAACACTGAAGCTTTCTTT.